This passage covers 14 T cell receptor beta chains from one sample sequenced in a study of blood T cell repertoires in COVID-19. Sequencing was performed with immunoSEQ multiplex PCR; in TCRdb, only in-frame clones are kept and a portion is missing. The table has roughly 89,000 clones, 80% seen once. The sequenced sample consisted of peripheral blood. Receptors originate from a woman between 65 and 79 years old with acute or convalescent COVID-19.

This clone was seen a handful of times. J is TRBJ1-2 and V is TRBV6-2 or TRBV6-3; D may be TRBD1 (6 bases). The CDR3 sequence is 15 residues long. Germline CDR1 reads MNHEY; CDR2 reads SVGEGT. Trimming left V 6 bases short and J 5 bases short, with 19 bases between. CDR3 DNA: TGTGCCAGCAGCTCAATCCAGGGGAGAAAGTATGGCTACACCTTC. Encoded protein: CASSSIQGRKYGYTF.

The V gene is TRBV11-3, the J gene TRBJ2-1; possibly TRBD2 for D (5 bases). CDR1 and CDR2 (germline): SGHNT, YENEEA. Trimming cost V 5 bases and J 3 bases, with 11 bases left between them. CDR3 length equals 14 residues. The CDR3 protein is CASSEGLDYNEQFF. The CDR3 DNA reads TGTGCCAGCAGCGAGGGCCTCGACTACAATGAGCAGTTCTTC. Supplemented by reference TRBV11-3 and TRBJ2-1, the full variable domain reads EAGVVQSPRYKIIEKKQPVAFWCNPISGHNTLYWYLQNLGQGPELLIRYENEEAVDDSQLPKDRFSAERLKGVDSTLKIQPAELGDSAVYLCASSEGLDYNEQFFGPGTRLTVL.

This chain connects TRBV5-5 to TRBJ1-5; D might be TRBD1 (6 bases). The ends were cut back, 4 bases at V and 1 base at J, with 12 bases in the middle. CDR3 length: 15 residues. CDR1 is SGHKS and CDR2 is YYEKEE in the germline V gene (reference sequence). DNA for the CDR3: TGTGCCAGCAGCGCAGGGGCTTTGAGCAATCAGCCCCAGCATTTT. This sequence encodes CASSAGALSNQPQHF.

The rearrangement joins TRBV5-4 to TRBJ1-2; TRBD1 aligns across 9 bases. The CDR3 spans 15 residues. Germline V gene sequence: CDR1 SGHNT, CDR2 YYREEE (reference sequence). V shed 3 bases and J 5 bases; nucleotides not matched to a gene: 8. In DNA form, the CDR3 reads TGTGCCAGCAGCTCAGGGACAGGGTACACTTATGGCTACACCTTC. It encodes CASSSGTGYTYGYTF.

The chain carries TRBV7-9 and TRBJ2-1, with no clear D. CDR1 SEHNR and CDR2 FQNEAQ come from the germline V gene (reference sequence). The CDR3 covers 12 residues. With 2 bases removed from V and 8 bases from J, the gap between germline ends came to 7 bases. CDR3: CASSLNLDEQFF. Written as DNA, the CDR3 is TGTGCCAGCAGCTTAAATCTAGATGAGCAGTTCTTC.

CDR3 protein: CASSLQAGGAYEQYF. The CDR3, as DNA: TGTGCCAGCAGCTTACAAGCGGGGGGGGCCTACGAGCAGTACTTC. The chain combines TRBV7-2 with TRBJ2-7, with 10 nucleotides matching TRBD2. CDR3 length: 15 amino acids. Germline V gene data show CDR1 as SGHTA and CDR2 as FQGNSA. After removal of 2 bases from V and 2 bases from J, the junction contained 3 bases not matched to a gene.

This clone was observed a few times. The chain joins TRBV9 to TRBJ2-1; TRBD1 matches at 10 bases. The length of the CDR3 is 15 residues. With V trimmed by 3 bases and J by 5 bases, 5 bases remained unmatched. The germline gives CDR1 SGDLS, CDR2 YYNGEE. In DNA, the CDR3 is TGTGCCAGCAGCGCCTCGGGACAGGGGAACAATGAGCAGTTCTTC. This codes for CASSASGQGNNEQFF. The variable domain in full, completed from reference TRBV9 and TRBJ2-1, reads DSGVTQTPKHLITATGQRVTLRCSPRSGDLSVYWYQQSLDQGLQFLIQYYNGEERAKGNILERFSAQQFPDLHSELNLSSLELGDSALYFCASSASGQGNNEQFFGPGTRLTVL.

This chain connects TRBV5-4 to TRBJ2-3; TRBD2 matches 11 bases. Germline V gene data show CDR1 as SGHNT and CDR2 as YYREEE (reference sequence). The V segment lost 3 bases and the J segment 0 bases; nucleotides outside the gene matches: 6. The CDR3 contains 17 residues. The CDR3 region has the DNA TGTGCCAGCAGCTACCCGGGGACTAGCGGAAGCACAGATACGCAGTATTTT. Translation gives CASSYPGTSGSTDTQYF. Variable domain in full (rest from reference TRBV5-4 and TRBJ2-3): ETGVTQSPTHLIKTRGQQVTLRCSSQSGHNTVSWYQQALGQGPQFIFQYYREEENGRGNFPPRFSGLQFPNYSSELNVNALELDDSALYLCASSYPGTSGSTDTQYFGPGTRLTVL.

This sequence joins TRBV10-3 and TRBJ2-3, with 7 bases fitting TRBD1. Looked up from germline, CDR1 is ENHRY and CDR2 is SYGVKD. This CDR3 contains 14 residues. After removal of 6 bases from V and 0 bases from J, the junction contained 3 bases not matched to a gene. The CDR3 coding sequence is TGTGCCATCAGAGGGACAGCTAGCACAGATACGCAGTATTTT. Protein: CAIRGTASTDTQYF.

The chain joins TRBV19 to TRBJ1-5; no clear D. Germline V lookup: CDR1 LNHDA, CDR2 SQIVND (reference sequence). The V end lost 4 bases, the J end lost 0 bases, and 10 bases lay between the germline ends. The CDR3 consists of 15 residues. CDR3 region: CASSNSLLSNQPQHF. The CDR3 coding sequence is TGTGCCAGTAGTAACAGCCTTCTTAGCAATCAGCCCCAGCATTTT. The variable domain in full, completed from reference TRBV19 and TRBJ1-5, reads DGGITQSPKYLFRKEGQNVTLSCEQNLNHDAMYWYRQDPGQGLRLIYYSQIVNDFQKGDIAEGYSVSREKKESFPLTVTSAQKNPTAFYLCASSNSLLSNQPQHFGDGTRLSIL.

The chain has TRBV4-3 and TRBJ2-7; 10 bases fit TRBD1. J was trimmed by 3 bases and V by 0 bases; bases with no gene match: 2. This CDR3 is built from 15 residues. The germline gives CDR1 LGHNA, CDR2 YSLEER. The CDR3 region is CASSQERTGGYEQYF. CDR3 nucleotides: TGCGCCAGCAGCCAAGAACGGACAGGGGGCTACGAGCAGTACTTC.

The chain uses TRBV7-9 and TRBJ1-4; a weak D match, TRBD1 (5 bases). CDR3 length: 16 amino acids. With 5 bases removed from V and 8 bases from J, the gap between germline ends came to 21 bases. Germline V gives CDR1 SEHNR, CDR2 FQNEAQ (reference sequence). CDR3 sequence reads: CASSLGTMDTREKLFF. The CDR3 DNA is TGTGCCAGCAGCCTGGGGACTATGGACACAAGGGAAAAACTGTTTTTT.

The V call is TRBV5-1, the J call TRBJ1-4; 10 bases map to TRBD1. J lost 6 bases, V lost 6 bases, and 14 bases had no gene match. This CDR3 region has 17 residues. Germline values: CDR1 SGHRS, CDR2 YFSETQ. This chain's CDR3 is CASTWRPSGTGDEKLFF. CDR3 nucleotide sequence: TGCGCCAGCACCTGGCGTCCAAGTGGGACAGGGGATGAAAAACTGTTTTTT. Full variable domain (outside the CDR3, taken from reference TRBV5-1 and TRBJ1-4): KAGVTQTPRYLIKTRGQQVTLSCSPISGHRSVSWYQQTPGQGLQFLFEYFSETQRNKGNFPGRFSGRQFSNSRSEMNVSTLELGDSALYLCASTWRPSGTGDEKLFFGSGTQLSVL.

The chain joins TRBV19 to TRBJ1-2, with D unresolved. Trimming shortened V by 1 base and J by 4 bases, and 7 bases separated the two germline ends. This CDR3 is 13 amino acids long. Germline CDR1 and CDR2: LNHDA and SQIVND (reference sequence). The CDR3 region is CASSIVGPYGYTF. CDR3 sequence (DNA): TGTGCCAGTAGTATAGTGGGCCCCTATGGCTACACCTTC.